This entry concerns a single TCR beta chain. As yet, its antigen is unknown. The V gene's germline CDR1 is LNHDA and CDR2 SQIVND (reference sequence). The CDR3 has 15 amino acids. The V and J ends lost 0 bases and 10 bases respectively, with 16 bases between them. With 60 Vbeta and 13 Jbeta primers, the PCR was carried out. Some clones are missing from TCRdb's copy, which holds only in-frame ones; the method was immunoSEQ multiplex PCR. In the table there are over 120,000 clones, just under 85% of which are singletons. The data are from a study of cytomegalovirus exposure and HLA in healthy donors. Study details: Most genotyped donors, 65% to 85% of fewer than 400, had Caucasian-associated genetic ancestry.

Study outcomes and limitations: For most subjects, TCR beta sequences were reported to predict HLA-A and HLA-B alleles with accuracy. A later analysis showed TCR association rates differing by HLA locus, peaking at DRB1 and lowest at HLA-C.

Material: PBMCs. The rearrangement uses TRBV19 and TRBJ1-5; D is possibly TRBD1 (5 bases). The source is a man aged 25 to 40 in good health and CMV-seropositive. For the CDR3, the DNA is TGTGCCAGTAGTATAGATCCGCAGCAGGGTCATCCCCAGCATTTT. Translating it yields CASSIDPQQGHPQHF. The whole variable domain, filled in from reference TRBV19 and TRBJ1-5, reads DGGITQSPKYLFRKEGQNVTLSCEQNLNHDAMYWYRQDPGQGLRLIYYSQIVNDFQKGDIAEGYSVSREKKESFPLTVTSAQKNPTAFYLCASSIDPQQGHPQHFGDGTRLSIL.